This T cell receptor (beta chain) was recorded in a study of memory CD4+ T cells and cytomegalovirus serostatus. Study overall: This sample comes from healthy Belgian adults, about nine CMV seropositive, approximately 23 seronegative.

Germline CDR1 is MGHDK and CDR2 is SYGVNS. After removal of 6 bases from V and 8 bases from J, the junction contained 10 bases not matched to a gene. The CDR3 sequence is 15 residues long. Original methodology: After removing out-of-frame reads, under 2.5 million distinct TCRbeta sequences remained. Repertoires were generated with immunoSEQ multiplex PCR, while TCRdb's copy carries only in-frame clones and drops some. V and J calls and clone size are copied from that table; D and trimming were computed from the DNA. Of 30,000 to 50,000 clones in the sample, around 78% are singletons; the top ten hold approximately 0.8%. Single viable CD3+CD4+CD8-CD45RO+ cells were sorted as the memory CD4+ T cells.

This TCR was sampled from an adult in good health and CMV-seronegative. The chain is built from TRBV25-1 and TRBJ1-6, with 7 nucleotides matching TRBD1. Source material: memory CD4+ T cells from blood. Here the CDR3 reads CASRESVTGDSPLHF. The CDR3 nucleotides are TGTGCCAGCAGAGAAAGCGTTACAGGGGATTCACCCCTCCACTTT.